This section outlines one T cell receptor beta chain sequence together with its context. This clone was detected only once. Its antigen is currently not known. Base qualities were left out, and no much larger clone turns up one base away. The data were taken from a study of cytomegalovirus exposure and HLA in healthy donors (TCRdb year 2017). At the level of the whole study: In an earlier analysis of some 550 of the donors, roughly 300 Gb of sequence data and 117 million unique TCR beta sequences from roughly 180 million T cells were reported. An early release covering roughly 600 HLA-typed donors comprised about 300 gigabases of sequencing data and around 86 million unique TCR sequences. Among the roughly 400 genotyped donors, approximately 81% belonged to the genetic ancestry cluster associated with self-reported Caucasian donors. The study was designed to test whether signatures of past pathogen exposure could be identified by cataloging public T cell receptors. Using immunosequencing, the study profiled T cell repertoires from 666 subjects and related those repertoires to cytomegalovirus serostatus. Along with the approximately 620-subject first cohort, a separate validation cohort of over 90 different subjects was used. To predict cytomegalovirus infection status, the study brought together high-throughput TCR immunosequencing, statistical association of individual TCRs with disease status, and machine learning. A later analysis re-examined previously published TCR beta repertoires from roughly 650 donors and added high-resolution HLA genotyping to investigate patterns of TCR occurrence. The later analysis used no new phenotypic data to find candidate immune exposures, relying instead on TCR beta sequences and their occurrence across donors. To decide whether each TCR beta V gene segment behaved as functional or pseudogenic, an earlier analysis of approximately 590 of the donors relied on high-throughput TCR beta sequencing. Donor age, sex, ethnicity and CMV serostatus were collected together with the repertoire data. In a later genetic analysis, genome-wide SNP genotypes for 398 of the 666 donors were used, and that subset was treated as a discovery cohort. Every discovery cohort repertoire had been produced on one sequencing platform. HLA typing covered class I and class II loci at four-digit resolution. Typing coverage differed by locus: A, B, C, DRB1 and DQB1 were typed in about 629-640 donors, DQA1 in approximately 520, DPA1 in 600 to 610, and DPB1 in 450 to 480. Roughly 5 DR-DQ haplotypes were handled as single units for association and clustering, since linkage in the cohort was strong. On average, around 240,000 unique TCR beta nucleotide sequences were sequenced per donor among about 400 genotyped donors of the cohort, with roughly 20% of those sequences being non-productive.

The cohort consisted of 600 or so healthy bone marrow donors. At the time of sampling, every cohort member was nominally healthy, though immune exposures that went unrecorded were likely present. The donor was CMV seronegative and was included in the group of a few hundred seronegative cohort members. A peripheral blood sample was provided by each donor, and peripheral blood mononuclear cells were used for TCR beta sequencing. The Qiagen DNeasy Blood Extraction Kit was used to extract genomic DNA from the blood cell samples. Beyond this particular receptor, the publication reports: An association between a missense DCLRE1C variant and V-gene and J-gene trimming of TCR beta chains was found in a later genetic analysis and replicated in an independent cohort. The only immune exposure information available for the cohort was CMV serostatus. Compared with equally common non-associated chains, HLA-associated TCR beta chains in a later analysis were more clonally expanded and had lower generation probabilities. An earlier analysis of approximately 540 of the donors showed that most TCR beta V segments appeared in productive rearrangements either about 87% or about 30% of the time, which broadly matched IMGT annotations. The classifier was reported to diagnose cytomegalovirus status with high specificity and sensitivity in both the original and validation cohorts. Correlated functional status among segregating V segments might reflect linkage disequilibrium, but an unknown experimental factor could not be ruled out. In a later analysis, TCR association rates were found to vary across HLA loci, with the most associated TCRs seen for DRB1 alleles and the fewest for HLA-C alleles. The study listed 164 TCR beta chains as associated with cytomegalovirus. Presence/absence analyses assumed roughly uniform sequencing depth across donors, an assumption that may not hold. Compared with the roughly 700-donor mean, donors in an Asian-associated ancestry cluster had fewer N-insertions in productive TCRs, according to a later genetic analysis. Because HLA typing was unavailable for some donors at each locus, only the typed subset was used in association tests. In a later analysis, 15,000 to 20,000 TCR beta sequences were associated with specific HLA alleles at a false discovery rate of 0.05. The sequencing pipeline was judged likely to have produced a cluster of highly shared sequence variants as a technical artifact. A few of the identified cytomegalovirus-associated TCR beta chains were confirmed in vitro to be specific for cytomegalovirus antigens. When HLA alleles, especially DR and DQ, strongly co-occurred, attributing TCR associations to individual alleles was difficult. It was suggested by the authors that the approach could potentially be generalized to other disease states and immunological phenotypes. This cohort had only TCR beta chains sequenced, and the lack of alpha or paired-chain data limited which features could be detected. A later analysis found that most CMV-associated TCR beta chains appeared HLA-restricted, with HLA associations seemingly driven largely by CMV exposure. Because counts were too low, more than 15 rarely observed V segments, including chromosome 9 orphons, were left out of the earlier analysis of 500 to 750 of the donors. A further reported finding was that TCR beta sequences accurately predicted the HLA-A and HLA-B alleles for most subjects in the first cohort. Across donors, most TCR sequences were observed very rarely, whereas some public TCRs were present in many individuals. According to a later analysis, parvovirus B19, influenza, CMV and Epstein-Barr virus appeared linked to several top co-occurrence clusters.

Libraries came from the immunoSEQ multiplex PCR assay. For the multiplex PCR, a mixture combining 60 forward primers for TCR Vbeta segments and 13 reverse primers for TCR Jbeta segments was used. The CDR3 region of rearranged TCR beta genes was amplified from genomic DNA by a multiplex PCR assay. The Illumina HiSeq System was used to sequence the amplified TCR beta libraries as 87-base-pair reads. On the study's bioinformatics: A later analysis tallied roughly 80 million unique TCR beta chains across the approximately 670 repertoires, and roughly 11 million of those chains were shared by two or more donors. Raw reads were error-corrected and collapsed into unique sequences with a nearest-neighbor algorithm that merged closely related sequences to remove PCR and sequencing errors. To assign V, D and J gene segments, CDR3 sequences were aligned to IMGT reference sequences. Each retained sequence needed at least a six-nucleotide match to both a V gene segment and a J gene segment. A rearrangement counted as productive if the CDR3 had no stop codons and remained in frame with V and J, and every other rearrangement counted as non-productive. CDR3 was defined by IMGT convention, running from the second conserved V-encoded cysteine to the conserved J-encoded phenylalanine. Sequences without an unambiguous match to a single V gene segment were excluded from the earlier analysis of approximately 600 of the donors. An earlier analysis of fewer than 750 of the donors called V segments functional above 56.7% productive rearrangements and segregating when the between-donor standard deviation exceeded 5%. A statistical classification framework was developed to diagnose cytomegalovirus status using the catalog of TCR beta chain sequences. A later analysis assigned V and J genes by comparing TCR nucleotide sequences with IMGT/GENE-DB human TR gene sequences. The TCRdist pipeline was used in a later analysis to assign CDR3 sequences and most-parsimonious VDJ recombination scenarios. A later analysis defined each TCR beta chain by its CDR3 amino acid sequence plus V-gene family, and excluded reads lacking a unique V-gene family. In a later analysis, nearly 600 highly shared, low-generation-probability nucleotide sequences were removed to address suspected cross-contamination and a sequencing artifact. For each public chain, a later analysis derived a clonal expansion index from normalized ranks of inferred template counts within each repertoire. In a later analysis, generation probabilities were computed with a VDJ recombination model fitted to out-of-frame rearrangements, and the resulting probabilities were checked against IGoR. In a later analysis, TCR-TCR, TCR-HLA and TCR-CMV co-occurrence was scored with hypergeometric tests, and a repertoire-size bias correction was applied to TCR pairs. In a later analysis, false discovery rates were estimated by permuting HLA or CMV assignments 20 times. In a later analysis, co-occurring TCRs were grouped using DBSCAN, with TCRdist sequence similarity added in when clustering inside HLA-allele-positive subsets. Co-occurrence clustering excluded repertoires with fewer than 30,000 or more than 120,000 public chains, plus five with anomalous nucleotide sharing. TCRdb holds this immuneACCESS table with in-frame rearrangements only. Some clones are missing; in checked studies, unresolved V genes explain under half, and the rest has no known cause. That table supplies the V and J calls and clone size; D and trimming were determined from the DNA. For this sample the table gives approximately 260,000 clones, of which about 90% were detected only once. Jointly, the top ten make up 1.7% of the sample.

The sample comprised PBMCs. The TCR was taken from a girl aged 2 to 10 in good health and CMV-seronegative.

The CDR3 corresponds to CASSDPSSTEQFF. The bases are TGTGCCAGCAGCGACCCGTCTAGCACTGAGCAGTTCTTC. The sequence links TRBV2 to TRBJ2-1; 5 matching bases give a weak D call of TRBD2. The CDR3, from cysteine to phenylalanine, totals 13 residues. Just CDR3 DNA is preserved here, 39 bases in frame from base 1. CDR1 and CDR2, per the germline V gene, are SNHLY and FYNNEI. V is cut by 6 bases and J by 9 bases, and the space between the germline ends is 15 bases. Full variable domain (CDR3 extended with the reference TRBV2 and TRBJ2-1 proteins): EPEVTQTPSHQVTQMGQEVILRCVPISNHLYFYWYRQILGQKVEFLVSFYNNEISEKSEIFDDQFSVERPDGSNFTLKIRSTKLEDSAMYFCASSDPSSTEQFFGPGTRLTVL.